The T cell receptor beta chain described here comes from a study of identifying expanded T cells in peripheral blood. During the collection period, no donor immune events like infections were recorded. As concerns this clone: What it recognizes is unknown.

Germline CDR1 reads SGHTS; CDR2 reads YDEGEE. The J segment lost 0 bases and the V segment lost 4 bases, leaving 12 bases of the junction unmatched. CDR3 size: 18 residues. Findings of the study overall: Clone count variance between roughly 2-week samples rose with total template count. Differentially abundant clones: roughly 1.3 between replicates, 15 to 17 at around 15 days, roughly 18 at four.

TCRdb keeps only in-frame clones here, not all; method: immunoSEQ multiplex PCR. The table includes roughly 86,000 clones, approximately 81% detected once. The sequencing input was blood. This sequence was found in a person aged 18 to 75 in good health. The V gene is TRBV5-8, the J gene TRBJ1-4, with 7 bases lining up with TRBD1. The CDR3 DNA reads TGTGCCAGCAGCCTTGGTGGGACAGCACTTGCAACTAATGAAAAACTGTTTTTT. Protein sequence: CASSLGGTALATNEKLFF.